This entry is about one TCR beta chain. This sample is drawn from a study of blood T cell repertoires in COVID-19. This table comes from immunoSEQ multiplex PCR, and its TCRdb copy is limited to in-frame clones, with some not included. This table holds fewer than 300,000 clones, 65% to 90% found once. Deletions cut 6 bases from V and 0 bases from J, with 12 bases between. The germline V gene encodes CDR1 MDHEN and CDR2 SYDVKM. There are 14 residues in the CDR3. This chain joins TRBV28 and TRBJ2-7; TRBD1 might be the D (5 bases). The clonotype originates from a man aged 50-59 years with active or convalescent COVID-19. Sequencing input: peripheral blood. The CDR3 nucleotides read TGTGCCAGCAGCCAGGGAAGAGGCTCCTACGAGCAGTACTTC. Its protein product is CASSQGRGSYEQYF.